This T cell receptor (beta chain) was captured in a study of shared clonotypes between healthy human individuals. Study-wide context: Donors, aged 18 to 49, were a couple of women and a few men.

Trimming took 0 bases from V and 4 from J; bases not matched to a gene: 6. Per the germline V gene, CDR1 is SGHRS and CDR2 is YFSETQ. The CDR3 spans 16 residues. Deep was the level at which the assay was run. Evenly divided among several immunoSEQ plates was the genomic DNA of each subset. It was 200 to 250 ng DNA, about 30,000 T cell genomes, that sorted-subset replicate PCRs used. TCRdb's table, derived via immunoSEQ multiplex PCR, lists solely in-frame clones and lacks some. The top ten clones hold roughly 0.34% of a sample with over 2 million clones, 80% to 95% of them seen once. The chain recombines TRBV5-1 with TRBJ2-1; 8 positions agree with TRBD1. Sequencing was carried out using naive CD4+ T cells from PBMCs. Indicated subset: CD45RA+ positively selected. This receptor was taken from a man in his late teens or twenties in good health. Some clones in this sample may be carry-over from other donors' samples. CDR3 in amino acids: CASSLALGQAYNEQFF. Written as DNA, the CDR3 is TGCGCCAGCAGCTTGGCCCTGGGACAGGCGTACAATGAGCAGTTCTTC.